The clone carrying this TCR beta chain has ten or more counts. These data belong to a study of Graves' ophthalmopathy and Graves' hyperthyroidism. The CDR3 loop spans 16 amino acids. V trimming: 3 bases; J trimming: 5 bases; junction bases outside the gene matches: 10. The germline CDR1 and CDR2 sequences are MNHNS and SASEGT. The sequenced template was RNA, covering the TCR beta CDR3 region. HTBI-primed RT-PCR formed the first round, and a multiplex PCR formed the second. TCRdb ran MiXCR on the multiplex PCR reads and lists one entry per CDR3 protein. The sample has some 370,000 distinct CDR3 sequences, 17% seen once.

This TCR came from an adult woman with stable Graves' hyperthyroidism. The sequenced material came from peripheral blood. The chain recombines TRBV6-1 with TRBJ2-5; 9 nucleotides align to TRBD1. The chain's CDR3 is CASSDSSGTGTETQYF. The CDR3 nucleotides read TGTGCCAGCAGTGACAGTTCTGGGACAGGGACCGAGACCCAGTACTTC.